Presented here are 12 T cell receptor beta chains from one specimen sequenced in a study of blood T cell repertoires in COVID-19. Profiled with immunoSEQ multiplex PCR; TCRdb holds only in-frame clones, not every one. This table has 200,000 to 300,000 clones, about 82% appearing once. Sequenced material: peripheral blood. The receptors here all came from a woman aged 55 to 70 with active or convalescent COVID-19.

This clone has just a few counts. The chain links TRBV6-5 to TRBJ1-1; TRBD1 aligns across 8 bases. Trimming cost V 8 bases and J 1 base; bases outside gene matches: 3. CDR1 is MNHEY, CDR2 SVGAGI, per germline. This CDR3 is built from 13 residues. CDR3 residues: CASRDRQNTEAFF. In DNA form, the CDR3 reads TGTGCCAGCCGGGACAGGCAGAACACTGAAGCTTTCTTT.

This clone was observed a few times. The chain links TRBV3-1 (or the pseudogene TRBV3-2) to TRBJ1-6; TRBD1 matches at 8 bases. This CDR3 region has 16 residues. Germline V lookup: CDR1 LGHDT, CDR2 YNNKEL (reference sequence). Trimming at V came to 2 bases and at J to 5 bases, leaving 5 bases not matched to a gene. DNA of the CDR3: TGTGCCAGCAGCCAATTCGCGACAGGGGATAATTCACCCCTCCACTTT. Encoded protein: CASSQFATGDNSPLHF.

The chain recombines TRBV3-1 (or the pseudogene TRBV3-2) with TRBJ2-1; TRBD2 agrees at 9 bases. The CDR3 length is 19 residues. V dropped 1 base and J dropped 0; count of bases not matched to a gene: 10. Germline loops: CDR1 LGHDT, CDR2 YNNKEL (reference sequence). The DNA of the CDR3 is TGTGCCAGCAGCCAAGGATCATGGAGCGGGGGGAGCTCCTACAATGAGCAGTTCTTC. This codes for CASSQGSWSGGSSYNEQFF.

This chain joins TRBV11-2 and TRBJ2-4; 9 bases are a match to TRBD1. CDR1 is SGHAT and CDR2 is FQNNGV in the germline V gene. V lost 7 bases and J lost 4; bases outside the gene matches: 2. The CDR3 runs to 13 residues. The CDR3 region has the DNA TGTGCCAGCATAGGGACAGGGAAAAACATTCAGTACTTC. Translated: CASIGTGKNIQYF.

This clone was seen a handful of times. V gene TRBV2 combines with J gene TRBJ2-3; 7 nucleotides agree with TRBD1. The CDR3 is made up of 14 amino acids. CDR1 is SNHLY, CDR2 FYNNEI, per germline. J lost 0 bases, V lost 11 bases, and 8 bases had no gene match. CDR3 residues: CAGNRGPSTDTQYF. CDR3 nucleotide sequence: TGTGCCGGCAATAGGGGGCCTAGCACAGATACGCAGTATTTT.

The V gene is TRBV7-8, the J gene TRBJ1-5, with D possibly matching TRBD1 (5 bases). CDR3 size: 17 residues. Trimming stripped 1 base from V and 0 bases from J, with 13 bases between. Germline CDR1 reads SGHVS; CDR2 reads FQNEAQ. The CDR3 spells CASSLGGHPDSNQPQHF. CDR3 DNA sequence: TGTGCCAGCAGCTTAGGAGGACATCCTGATAGCAATCAGCCCCAGCATTTT.

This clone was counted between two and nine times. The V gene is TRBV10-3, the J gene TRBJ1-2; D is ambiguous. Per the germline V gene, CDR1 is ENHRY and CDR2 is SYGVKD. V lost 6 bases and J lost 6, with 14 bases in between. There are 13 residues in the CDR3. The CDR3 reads CAISGERVDGYTF. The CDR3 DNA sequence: TGTGCCATCAGCGGGGAGAGGGTAGATGGCTACACCTTC.

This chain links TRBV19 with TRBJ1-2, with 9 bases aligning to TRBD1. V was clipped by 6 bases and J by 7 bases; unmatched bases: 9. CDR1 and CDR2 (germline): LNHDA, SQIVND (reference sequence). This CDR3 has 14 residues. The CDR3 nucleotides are TGTGCCAGTAGCCCGACAGGGGGAAATGGTGGCTACACCTTC. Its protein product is CASSPTGGNGGYTF. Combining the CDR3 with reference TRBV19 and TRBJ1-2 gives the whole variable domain DGGITQSPKYLFRKEGQNVTLSCEQNLNHDAMYWYRQDPGQGLRLIYYSQIVNDFQKGDIAEGYSVSREKKESFPLTVTSAQKNPTAFYLCASSPTGGNGGYTFGSGTRLTVV.

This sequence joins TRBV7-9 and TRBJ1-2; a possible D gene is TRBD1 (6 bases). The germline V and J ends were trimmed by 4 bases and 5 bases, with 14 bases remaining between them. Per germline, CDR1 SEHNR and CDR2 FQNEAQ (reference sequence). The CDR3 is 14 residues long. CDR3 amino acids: CASSSQQGKYGYTF. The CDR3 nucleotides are TGTGCCAGCAGCTCCCAACAGGGCAAATATGGCTACACCTTC.

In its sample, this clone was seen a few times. CDR3 residues: CASSDSGRVGELFF. Here the CDR3 DNA reads TGTGCCAGTAGCGACTCAGGGAGGGTCGGGGAGCTGTTTTTT. J is TRBJ2-2 and V is TRBV19, with 7 bases aligning to TRBD2. The CDR3 contains 14 residues. V shed 6 bases and J 7 bases; nucleotides not matched to a gene: 8. The germline V gene encodes CDR1 LNHDA and CDR2 SQIVND (reference sequence). The whole variable domain, remainder taken from reference TRBV19 and TRBJ2-2, is DGGITQSPKYLFRKEGQNVTLSCEQNLNHDAMYWYRQDPGQGLRLIYYSQIVNDFQKGDIAEGYSVSREKKESFPLTVTSAQKNPTAFYLCASSDSGRVGELFFGEGSRLTVL.

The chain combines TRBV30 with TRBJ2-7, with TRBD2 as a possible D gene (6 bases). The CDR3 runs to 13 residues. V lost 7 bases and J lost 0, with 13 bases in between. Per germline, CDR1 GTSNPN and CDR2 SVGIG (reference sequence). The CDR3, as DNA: TGTGCCTACGCGGGACTGAACTCCTACGAGCAGTACTTC. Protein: CAYAGLNSYEQYF.

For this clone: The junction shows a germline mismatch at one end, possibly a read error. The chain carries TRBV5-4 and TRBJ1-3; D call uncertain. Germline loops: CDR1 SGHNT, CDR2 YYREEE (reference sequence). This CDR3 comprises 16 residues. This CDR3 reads CASSSPGGTSGNTIYF. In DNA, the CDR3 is TGTGCCAGCAGCTCTCCTGGAGGAACCTCTGGGAACACCATATATTTT. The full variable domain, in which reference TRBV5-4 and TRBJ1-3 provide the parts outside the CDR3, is ETGVTQSPTHLIKTRGQQVTLRCSSQSGHNTVSWYQQALGQGPQFIFQYYREEENGRGNFPPRFSGLQFPNYSSELNVNALELDDSALYLCASSSPGGTSGNTIYFGEGSWLTVV.